This is a list of T cell receptor beta chains from one sample in a study of blood T cell repertoires in COVID-19. The method was immunoSEQ multiplex PCR; TCRdb's version includes in-frame clones alone and lacks a portion of them. The top ten hold around 1.2% of the sample, which has approximately 260,000 clones, around 88% seen once. Sequencing used PBMCs or T cells enriched from blood (not recorded which). All receptors derive from a woman in her 40s with acute COVID-19. CDR3s include the opening cysteine and the closing phenylalanine or tryptophan. A D gene is named only where the DNA matches it firmly. The size field is filled for only some rows; it gives once, few, many or a size class.

V gene: TRBV6-2/TRBV6-3
clone size: .
J gene: TRBJ1-5
D gene: .
CDR3 protein: CASSPREQPQHF
CDR3 DNA: TGTGCCAGCAGTCCCAGGGAACAGCCCCAGCATTTT

V gene: TRBV5-4
clone size: .
J gene: TRBJ2-3
D gene: TRBD1
CDR3 protein: CASSLGGQRTDTQYF
CDR3 DNA: TGTGCCAGCAGCTTAGGGGGCCAACGCACAGATACGCAGTATTTT

V gene: TRBV5-6
clone size: .
J gene: TRBJ1-3
D gene: .
CDR3 protein: CASSPLSSGNTIYF
CDR3 DNA: TGTGCCAGCAGCCCCCTCAGCTCTGGAAACACCATATATTTT

V gene: TRBV7-8
clone size: .
J gene: TRBJ1-3
D gene: .
CDR3 protein: CASTLGHTSSGNTIYF
CDR3 DNA: TGTGCCAGCACTCTAGGTCATACGAGCTCTGGAAACACCATATATTTT

V gene: TRBV9
clone size: .
J gene: TRBJ1-5
D gene: .
CDR3 protein: CASSVGQYSNQPQHF
CDR3 DNA: TGTGCCAGCAGCGTAGGACAATATAGCAATCAGCCCCAGCATTTT

V gene: TRBV28
clone size: once
J gene: TRBJ2-2
D gene: .
CDR3 protein: CASSLGWSGNTGELFF
CDR3 DNA: TGTGCCAGCAGTTTAGGTTGGAGTGGGAACACCGGGGAGCTGTTTTTT

V gene: TRBV15
clone size: .
J gene: TRBJ2-7
D gene: TRBD2
CDR3 protein: CATSTGTSGKTYEQYF
CDR3 DNA: TGTGCCACCAGCACTGGGACTAGCGGGAAGACCTACGAGCAGTACTTC

V gene: TRBV27
clone size: .
J gene: TRBJ1-1
D gene: .
CDR3 protein: CASSLYPLRSTGILTEAFF
CDR3 DNA: TGTGCCAGCAGCCTATATCCCCTACGATCGACAGGAATACTCACTGAAGCTTTCTTT

V gene: TRBV28
clone size: .
J gene: TRBJ2-1
D gene: TRBD2
CDR3 protein: CASVLSGSRHEQFF
CDR3 DNA: TGTGCCAGTGTTCTGAGCGGGAGTAGGCATGAGCAGTTCTTC

V gene: TRBV20-1
clone size: once
J gene: TRBJ2-7
D gene: TRBD2
CDR3 protein: CSASSGYLLEQYF
CDR3 DNA: TGCAGTGCTAGTAGCGGGTACCTACTCGAGCAGTACTTC

V gene: TRBV5-1
clone size: few
J gene: TRBJ1-1
D gene: .
CDR3 protein: CASSRGGDTEAFF
CDR3 DNA: TGCGCCAGCAGCCGGGGAGGGGACACTGAAGCTTTCTTT

V gene: TRBV5-1
clone size: .
J gene: TRBJ1-4
D gene: .
CDR3 protein: CASRGLTNEKLFF
CDR3 DNA: TGCGCCAGCAGGGGGCTAACTAATGAAAAACTGTTTTTT

V gene: TRBV30
clone size: many
J gene: TRBJ1-2
D gene: TRBD1
CDR3 protein: CAWEAGQGYGYTF
CDR3 DNA: TGTGCCTGGGAGGCGGGACAGGGTTATGGCTACACCTTC

V gene: TRBV11-3
clone size: .
J gene: TRBJ1-3
D gene: .
CDR3 protein: CASSLGGLSGNTIYF
CDR3 DNA: TGTGCCAGCAGCTTAGGCGGTCTCTCTGGAAACACCATATATTTT

V gene: TRBV3-1/TRBV3-2
clone size: .
J gene: TRBJ2-1
D gene: .
CDR3 protein: CASRDTGSSYNEQFF
CDR3 DNA: TGTGCCAGCAGAGATACAGGGAGCTCCTACAATGAGCAGTTCTTC

V gene: TRBV18
clone size: .
J gene: TRBJ1-1
D gene: .
CDR3 protein: CASSPAGVFGVTEAFF
CDR3 DNA: TGTGCCAGCTCACCCGCAGGGGTATTTGGGGTCACTGAAGCTTTCTTT

V gene: TRBV7-2
clone size: .
J gene: TRBJ1-5
D gene: .
CDR3 protein: CASSQRSGGNNQPQHF
CDR3 DNA: TGTGCCAGCAGCCAACGATCCGGAGGAAACAATCAGCCCCAGCATTTT

V gene: TRBV12-3/TRBV12-4
clone size: .
J gene: TRBJ2-1
D gene: TRBD2
CDR3 protein: CASSPGTSGKQFF
CDR3 DNA: TGTGCCAGCAGCCCTGGGACTAGCGGGAAGCAGTTCTTC

V gene: TRBV9
clone size: few
J gene: TRBJ1-1
D gene: .
CDR3 protein: CASSVASQLENTEAFF
CDR3 DNA: TGTGCCAGCAGCGTAGCTAGCCAGCTAGAGAACACTGAAGCTTTCTTT

V gene: TRBV7-9
clone size: .
J gene: TRBJ1-2
D gene: .
CDR3 protein: CASSLRGTDGYTF
CDR3 DNA: TGTGCCAGCAGCTTAAGGGGGACCGATGGCTACACCTTC

V gene: TRBV5-6
clone size: .
J gene: TRBJ2-1
D gene: TRBD2
CDR3 protein: CASSRGSGRSYNEQFF
CDR3 DNA: TGTGCCAGCAGCCGGGGGAGCGGGAGGTCCTACAATGAGCAGTTCTTC

V gene: TRBV7-9
clone size: .
J gene: TRBJ2-1
D gene: .
CDR3 protein: CASSWGESSYNEQFF
CDR3 DNA: TGTGCCAGCAGCTGGGGCGAGAGCTCCTACAATGAGCAGTTCTTC

V gene: TRBV4-3
clone size: .
J gene: TRBJ1-2
D gene: .
CDR3 protein: CASSQGDSPDYGYTF
CDR3 DNA: TGCGCCAGCAGCCAAGGTGACTCCCCTGACTATGGCTACACCTTC

V gene: TRBV6-2/TRBV6-3
clone size: .
J gene: TRBJ2-3
D gene: TRBD2
CDR3 protein: CASSKRLAGAFTDTQYF
CDR3 DNA: TGTGCCAGCAGTAAACGACTAGCGGGAGCGTTCACAGATACGCAGTATTTT

V gene: TRBV12-3/TRBV12-4
clone size: .
J gene: TRBJ2-1
D gene: .
CDR3 protein: CASLSSYNEQFF
CDR3 DNA: TGTGCCAGCCTTAGCTCCTACAATGAGCAGTTCTTC

V gene: TRBV20-1
clone size: .
J gene: TRBJ1-1
D gene: .
CDR3 protein: CSASPGDTEAFF
CDR3 DNA: TGCAGTGCTAGTCCGGGGGACACTGAAGCTTTCTTT

V gene: TRBV2
clone size: .
J gene: TRBJ2-5
D gene: TRBD2
CDR3 protein: CASSGLAGSEETQYF
CDR3 DNA: TGTGCCAGCTCGGGACTAGCGGGATCGGAAGAGACCCAGTACTTC

V gene: TRBV28
clone size: .
J gene: TRBJ1-2
D gene: TRBD1
CDR3 protein: CASSFGQGYGYTF
CDR3 DNA: TGTGCCAGCAGTTTTGGACAGGGTTATGGCTACACCTTC

V gene: TRBV11-2
clone size: .
J gene: TRBJ2-7
D gene: .
CDR3 protein: CASSRGHSYEQYF
CDR3 DNA: TGTGCCAGCAGCAGAGGACACTCCTACGAGCAGTACTTC